The rows below give T cell receptor beta chains drawn from one sample of a study of T cells in Graves' hyperthyroidism and ophthalmopathy. Using its own MiXCR run on the multiplex PCR reads, TCRdb lists one record per CDR3 protein. This table holds approximately 870,000 distinct CDR3 sequences, around 38% found once. Sequenced sample: blood. Receptors were obtained from a man aged 18 to 29 with Graves' hyperthyroidism. The CDR3 runs from the conserved cysteine through the conserved F or W. A D gene is named only where the DNA matches it firmly. The size of a clone is reported for some rows only, either as once, few or many, or as a class for expanded clones.

d_call,v_call,cdr3_length,clone_size,j_call,cdr3_aa,cdr3_nt
-,TRBV10-3,13,-,TRBJ2-7,CATYTTAPYEQYF,TGTGCCACATATACGACAGCTCCCTACGAGCAGTACTTC
-,TRBV7-2,11,many,TRBJ1-2,CASSFPYGYTF,TGTGCCAGCAGCTTCCCCTATGGCTACACCTTC
-,TRBV7-2,14,-,TRBJ1-1,CASSGRGGITEAFF,TGTGCCAGCAGCGGCAGGGGCGGTATCACTGAAGCTTTCTTT
-,TRBV7-3,13,many,TRBJ2-7,CAVKGAGTYEQYF,TGTGCCGTAAAAGGGGCAGGGACCTACGAGCAGTACTTC
TRBD1,TRBV28,13,-,TRBJ1-5,CATRTGGVQPQHF,TGTGCCACCCGGACAGGGGGTGTTCAGCCCCAGCATTTT
TRBD1,TRBV6-4,13,-,TRBJ1-2,CASSLTGVDGYTF,TGTGCCAGCAGTCTAACAGGGGTCGATGGCTACACCTTC
-,TRBV4-3,13,many,TRBJ1-5,CASSQDGTQPQHF,TGCGCCAGCAGCCAAGATGGTACGCAGCCCCAGCATTTT
-,TRBV12-3/TRBV12-4,15,few,TRBJ1-1,CASSPRGVGGTEAFF,TGTGCCAGCAGTCCCCGGGGTGTGGGGGGCACTGAAGCTTTCTTT
-,TRBV2,13,many,TRBJ2-5,CASSGNRQETQYF,TGTGCCAGCAGTGGAAACAGACAAGAGACCCAGTACTTC
TRBD2,TRBV10-3,13,many,TRBJ2-7,CAISDAGVSEQYF,TGTGCCATCAGTGACGCGGGAGTAAGCGAGCAGTACTTC
TRBD1,TRBV2,15,few,TRBJ1-1,CASRGQGAQNTEAFF,TGTGCCAGCAGAGGACAGGGGGCCCAGAACACTGAAGCTTTCTTT
-,TRBV9,14,-,TRBJ2-5,CASSVEGTAETQYF,TGTGCCAGCAGCGTAGAGGGCACCGCGGAGACCCAGTACTTC
-,TRBV10-3,12,many,TRBJ1-5,CATGAYDQPQHF,TGTGCCACCGGGGCGTACGATCAGCCCCAGCATTTT
-,TRBV6-1,18,many,TRBJ1-5,CASIRTWRDEGSNQPQHF,TGTGCCAGCATCAGAACGTGGAGGGATGAGGGTAGCAATCAGCCCCAGCATTTT
TRBD2,TRBV19,15,few,TRBJ2-7,CASSDSAGTSYEQYF,TGTGCCAGTAGTGACTCAGCGGGGACCTCCTACGAGCAGTACTTC
TRBD1,TRBV6-2/TRBV6-3,13,few,TRBJ2-2,CAGRDSFTGELFF,TGTGCCGGTCGGGACAGCTTCACCGGGGAGCTGTTTTTT
-,TRBV10-2,15,-,TRBJ2-6,CASSSGPPGANVLTF,TGCGCCAGCTCATCAGGCCCCCCTGGGGCCAACGTCCTGACTTTC
TRBD2,TRBV25-1,15,-,TRBJ2-7,CASSADSGRSYEQYF,TGTGCCAGCAGTGCCGATAGCGGGAGATCCTACGAGCAGTACTTC
-,TRBV2,16,few,TRBJ2-6,CARLRAGYSGANVLTF,TGTGCCAGACTAAGGGCAGGCTACTCTGGGGCCAACGTCCTGACTTTC
-,TRBV10-3,13,-,TRBJ1-2,CAISPSSNYGYTF,TGTGCCATCAGTCCCAGTTCCAACTATGGCTACACCTTC
TRBD2,TRBV29-1,11,-,TRBJ2-7,CSVETSGNQYF,TGCAGCGTTGAAACTAGCGGCAACCAGTACTTC
-,TRBV7-9,15,many,TRBJ2-7,CASSSTSRNSYEQYF,TGTGCCAGCAGCTCCACGTCGCGAAACTCCTACGAGCAGTACTTC
-,TRBV29-1,13,once,TRBJ1-4,CSAIRGSNEKLFF,TGCAGCGCCATTAGGGGGTCCAATGAAAAACTGTTTTTT
TRBD1,TRBV19,16,few,TRBJ1-6,CASSRGQGADNSPLHF,TGCGCCAGCAGCCGCGGACAGGGGGCTGATAATTCACCCCTCCACTTT
-,TRBV20-1,15,-,TRBJ2-5,CSARDPDGRRETQYF,TGCAGTGCTAGAGACCCAGACGGGCGCCGGGAGACCCAGTACTTC
TRBD1,TRBV7-9,17,many,TRBJ2-7,CASSLHLGQGNRREQYF,TGTGCCAGCAGCTTACACTTGGGACAGGGGAATCGACGCGAGCAGTACTTC
-,TRBV4-1,13,-,TRBJ1-5,CASSQEVAQPQHF,TGCGCCAGCAGCCAAGAAGTTGCGCAGCCCCAGCATTTT
-,TRBV6-6,16,-,TRBJ2-3,CASSPGRGGSTDTQYF,TGTGCCAGCAGTCCAGGCAGAGGGGGGAGCACAGATACGCAGTATTTT
TRBD1,TRBV5-1,15,many,TRBJ1-4,CASSFGDSPNEKLFF,TGCGCCAGCAGCTTCGGGGACAGCCCTAATGAAAAACTGTTTTTT
-,TRBV29-1,11,many,TRBJ1-1,CSVMEGAEAFF,TGCAGCGTTATGGAGGGGGCTGAAGCTTTCTTT
TRBD1,TRBV13,16,-,TRBJ1-6,CASSRQGQSYNSPLHF,TGTGCCAGCAGCAGACAGGGTCAATCCTATAATTCACCCCTCCACTTT
TRBD1,TRBV9,15,-,TRBJ2-7,CASSVGTGGPYEQYF,TGTGCCAGCAGCGTCGGGACAGGCGGCCCCTACGAGCAGTACTTC
-,TRBV29-1,13,-,TRBJ1-2,CSVSSPGAGGYTF,TGCAGCGTCAGCTCGCCGGGGGCGGGTGGCTACACCTTC
-,TRBV20-1,15,few,TRBJ2-7,CSAEPVEKSSYEQYF,TGCAGTGCCGAACCGGTGGAGAAGAGCTCCTACGAGCAGTACTTC
TRBD1,TRBV29-1,15,-,TRBJ1-2,CSHRGTGGLNYGYTF,TGCAGCCACCGGGGGACAGGGGGCCTAAACTATGGCTACACCTTC
-,TRBV7-6,14,many,TRBJ1-6,CASSRAGNNSPLHF,TGTGCCAGCTCGAGAGCAGGGAATAATTCACCCCTCCACTTT
-,TRBV10-3,14,many,TRBJ2-7,CAISDQQGGNEQYF,TGTGCCATCAGTGACCAACAGGGTGGGAACGAGCAGTACTTC
TRBD1,TRBV4-1,14,-,TRBJ1-4,CASSQDRVTEKLFF,TGCGCCAGCAGCCAGGACAGGGTTACTGAAAAACTGTTTTTT
-,TRBV2,12,many,TRBJ1-2,CASRGELYGYTF,TGTGCCAGCAGAGGGGAACTCTATGGCTACACCTTC
TRBD1,TRBV6-1,14,-,TRBJ1-2,CASTDTGVQRGYTF,TGTGCCAGCACCGACACAGGGGTTCAGCGAGGCTACACCTTC
-,TRBV5-1,14,many,TRBJ1-6,CASSLEAGYSPLHF,TGCGCCAGCAGCTTGGAAGCGGGATATTCACCCCTCCACTTT
TRBD1,TRBV29-1,13,-,TRBJ2-2,CSFRTGSTGELFF,TGCAGCTTTCGGACAGGGAGCACCGGGGAGCTGTTTTTT
TRBD1,TRBV15,16,once,TRBJ2-5,CATSTDRGLSGETQYF,TGTGCCACCAGCACGGACAGGGGGCTAAGTGGAGAGACCCAGTACTTC
-,TRBV5-8,13,few,TRBJ2-7,CASTPGSQYEQYF,TGTGCCAGCACCCCGGGGTCCCAATACGAGCAGTACTTC
TRBD2,TRBV9,15,few,TRBJ2-7,CASSLLAGGPDEQYF,TGTGCCAGCAGCTTACTAGCGGGAGGGCCAGACGAGCAGTACTTC
-,TRBV12-3/TRBV12-4,14,-,TRBJ2-5,CASSYSHGLETQYF,TGTGCCAGCAGTTATTCCCACGGGCTGGAGACCCAGTACTTC
-,TRBV2,12,few,TRBJ2-7,CASRGGIYEQYF,TGTGCCAGCAGGGGGGGTATCTACGAGCAGTACTTC
-,TRBV7-2,12,-,TRBJ1-2,CASTLGGNGYTF,TGTGCCAGCACCTTGGGCGGTAATGGCTACACCTTC
TRBD1,TRBV7-3,14,few,TRBJ1-1,CASVNTGGNTEAFF,TGCGCCAGCGTAAACACAGGGGGCAACACTGAAGCTTTCTTT
TRBD2,TRBV20-1,16,-,TRBJ2-6,CSAGLAGESGANVLTF,TGCAGCGCCGGACTAGCGGGAGAATCCGGGGCCAACGTCCTGACTTTC
-,TRBV12-3/TRBV12-4,13,-,TRBJ2-7,CASSLSIGYEQYF,TGTGCCAGCAGTTTATCGATTGGCTACGAGCAGTACTTC
-,TRBV6-5,14,-,TRBJ2-2,CASSSDMYTGELFF,TGTGCCAGCAGTTCGGACATGTATACCGGGGAGCTGTTTTTT
-,TRBV19,14,many,TRBJ1-5,CASSIEESNQPQHF,TGTGCCAGTAGTATAGAGGAAAGCAATCAGCCCCAGCATTTT
-,TRBV27,13,-,TRBJ1-5,CASSFGGPQPQHF,TGTGCCAGCAGTTTCGGAGGGCCTCAGCCCCAGCATTTT
-,TRBV29-1,10,-,TRBJ2-7,CSQALGGQYF,TGCAGCCAAGCCCTAGGGGGGCAGTACTTC